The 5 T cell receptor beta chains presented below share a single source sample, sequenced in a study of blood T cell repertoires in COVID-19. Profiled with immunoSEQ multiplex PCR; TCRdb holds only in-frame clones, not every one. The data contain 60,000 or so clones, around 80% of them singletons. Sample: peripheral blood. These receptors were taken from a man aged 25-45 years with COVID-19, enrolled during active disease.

CDR3 nucleotides: TGCAGCGGGAGGGGGGCAGATACGCAGTATTTT. Encoded protein: CSGRGADTQYF. The V gene is TRBV20-1, the J gene TRBJ2-3; 8 nucleotides match TRBD2. The CDR3 has 11 residues. Per the germline V gene, CDR1 is DFQATT and CDR2 is SNEGSKA (reference sequence).

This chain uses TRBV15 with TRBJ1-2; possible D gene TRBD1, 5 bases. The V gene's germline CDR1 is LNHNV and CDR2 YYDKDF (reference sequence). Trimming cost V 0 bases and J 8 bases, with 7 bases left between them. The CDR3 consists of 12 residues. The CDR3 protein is CATSRDQGGYTF. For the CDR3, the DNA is TGTGCCACCAGCAGAGATCAGGGCGGCTACACCTTC.

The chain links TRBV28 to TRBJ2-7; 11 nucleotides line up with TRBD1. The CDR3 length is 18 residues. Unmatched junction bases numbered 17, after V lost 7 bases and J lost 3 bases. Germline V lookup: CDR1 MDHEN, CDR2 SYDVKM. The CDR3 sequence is CASNPFGTGGLFDYEQYF. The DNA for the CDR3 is TGTGCCAGCAATCCCTTCGGGACAGGGGGACTATTTGACTACGAGCAGTACTTC.

The CDR3 loop reads CASSSLAGGEQYF. CDR3 in DNA: TGTGCCAGCAGCTCCCTAGCGGGAGGCGAGCAGTACTTC. V usage is TRBV7-2 and J usage is TRBJ2-7, with 11 bases matching TRBD2. V shed 4 bases and J 6 bases; nucleotides not matched to a gene: 2. CDR1 SGHTA and CDR2 FQGNSA come from the germline V gene. This CDR3 contains 13 residues.

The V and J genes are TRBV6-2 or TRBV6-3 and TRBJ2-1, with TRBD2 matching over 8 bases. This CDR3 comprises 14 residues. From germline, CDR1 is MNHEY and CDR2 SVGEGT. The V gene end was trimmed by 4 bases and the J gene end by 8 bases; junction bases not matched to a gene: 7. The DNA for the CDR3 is TGTGCCAGCAGTTTAAGCGGGAGTTTATATGAGCAGTTCTTC. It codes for CASSLSGSLYEQFF.